This T cell receptor (beta chain) was captured by sequencing in a study of Graves' ophthalmopathy and Graves' hyperthyroidism. Study-level information: The blood sample was drawn at first diagnosis and before any treatment.

The PBMC fraction was derived from under 11 ml of fresh peripheral blood. CDR3 regions of TCR beta were amplified from RNA transcripts. The workflow started with a first-round RT-PCR run with HTBI primers and then moved on to a second-round multiplex PCR. MiXCR, run by TCRdb on the multiplex PCR reads, gives a single entry per CDR3 protein. The repertoire holds some 410,000 distinct CDR3 sequences, approximately 21% seen once, with approximately 3.2% in the top ten. This clonotype was observed many times. Its antigen is not identified. Whole-study findings and limits: Thyroid clonotypes that were expanded above 0.001 frequency mostly also appeared in blood. Researchers report that a 13-signature model separated ophthalmopathy from stable hyperthyroidism, posting almost 90% sensitivity and roughly 81% specificity.

This clonotype was sampled from a woman aged 18 to 35 with stable Graves' hyperthyroidism. Sample: peripheral blood.

Here the CDR3 DNA reads TGCGCCAGCAGCCAAATGGGAAGCAATCAGCCCCAGCATTTT. Translation gives CASSQMGSNQPQHF. The genes are TRBV4-1 and TRBJ1-5; no firm D call. The CDR3 runs 14 residues. CDR1 and CDR2 from the germline V gene are MGHRA and YSYEKL. V gave up 2 bases and J gave up 1 base, with 6 bases separating them.